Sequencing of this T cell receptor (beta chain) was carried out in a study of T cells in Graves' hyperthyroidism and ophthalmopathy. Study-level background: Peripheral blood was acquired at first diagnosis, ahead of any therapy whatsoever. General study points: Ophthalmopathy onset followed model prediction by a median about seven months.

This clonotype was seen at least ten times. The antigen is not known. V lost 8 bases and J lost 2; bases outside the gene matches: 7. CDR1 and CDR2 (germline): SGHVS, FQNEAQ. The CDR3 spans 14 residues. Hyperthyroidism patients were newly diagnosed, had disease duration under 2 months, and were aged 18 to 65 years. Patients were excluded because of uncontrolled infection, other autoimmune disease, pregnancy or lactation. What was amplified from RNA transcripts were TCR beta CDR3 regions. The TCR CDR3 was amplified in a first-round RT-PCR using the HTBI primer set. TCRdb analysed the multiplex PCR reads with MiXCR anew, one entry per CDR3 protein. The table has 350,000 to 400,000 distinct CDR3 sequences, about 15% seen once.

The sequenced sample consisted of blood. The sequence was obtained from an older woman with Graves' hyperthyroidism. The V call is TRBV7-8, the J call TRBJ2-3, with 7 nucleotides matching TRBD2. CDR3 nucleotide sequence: TGTGCCAGCGGGCCGGGGGGATCCACAGATACGCAGTATTTT. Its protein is CASGPGGSTDTQYF.